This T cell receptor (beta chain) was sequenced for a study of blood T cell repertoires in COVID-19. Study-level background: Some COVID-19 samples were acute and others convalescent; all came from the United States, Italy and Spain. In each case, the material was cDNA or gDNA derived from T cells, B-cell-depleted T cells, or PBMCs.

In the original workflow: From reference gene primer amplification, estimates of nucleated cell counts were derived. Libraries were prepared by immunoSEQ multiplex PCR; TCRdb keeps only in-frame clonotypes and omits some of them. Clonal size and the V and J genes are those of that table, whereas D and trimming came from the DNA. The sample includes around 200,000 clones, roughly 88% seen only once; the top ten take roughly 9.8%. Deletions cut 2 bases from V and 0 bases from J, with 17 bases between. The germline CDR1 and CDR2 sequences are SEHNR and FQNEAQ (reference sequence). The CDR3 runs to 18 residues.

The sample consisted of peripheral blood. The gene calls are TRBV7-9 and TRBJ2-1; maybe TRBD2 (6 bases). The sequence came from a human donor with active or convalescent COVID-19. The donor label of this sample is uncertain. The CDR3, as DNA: TGTGCCAGCAGCTTAAGTTATTCGGGAGTCAACTCCTACAATGAGCAGTTCTTC. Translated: CASSLSYSGVNSYNEQFF.